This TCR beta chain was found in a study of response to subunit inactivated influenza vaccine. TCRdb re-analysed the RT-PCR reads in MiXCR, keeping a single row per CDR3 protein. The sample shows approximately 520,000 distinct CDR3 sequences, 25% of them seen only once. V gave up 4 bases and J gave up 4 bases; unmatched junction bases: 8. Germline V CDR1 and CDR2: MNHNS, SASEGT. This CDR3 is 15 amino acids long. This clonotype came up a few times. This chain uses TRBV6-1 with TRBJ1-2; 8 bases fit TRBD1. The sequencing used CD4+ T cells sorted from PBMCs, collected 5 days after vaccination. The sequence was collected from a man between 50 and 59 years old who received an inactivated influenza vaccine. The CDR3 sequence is CASSGPDRAIYGYTF. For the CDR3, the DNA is TGTGCCAGCAGTGGACCGGACAGGGCTATCTATGGCTACACCTTC.